These 3 T cell receptor beta chains came from one sample sequenced in a study of a mutant IDH1 vaccine in newly diagnosed glioma. Clones were sequenced by immunoSEQ multiplex PCR, and TCRdb holds only the in-frame ones, with some missing. The profile shows about 92,000 clones, about four fifths of them singletons. This sample's time point: baseline, week 1 (first vaccination visit). As to treatment: pre-vaccination baseline after standard-of-care therapy. Sequences were derived from PBMCs, sampled from a glioma patient treated with radiotherapy, temozolomide or both. All receptors come from a man aged 35-49 years with glioma.

This chain links TRBV7-6 with TRBJ2-1; D is uncertain. The length of the CDR3 is 15 residues. Germline-derived CDR1 and CDR2 are SGHVS and FNYEAQ. Trimming took off 4 bases at V and 6 bases at J, with 16 bases between the two ends. DNA for the CDR3: TGTGCCAGCAGCTCGCGTCTCAGTTTTGGCAATGAGCAGTTCTTC. Protein sequence: CASSSRLSFGNEQFF.

This chain joins TRBV4-3 and TRBJ2-7, with 9 positions matching TRBD1. The J segment lost 1 base and the V segment lost 2 bases, leaving 3 bases of the junction unmatched. The CDR3 consists of 15 residues. The V gene's germline CDR1 is LGHNA and CDR2 YSLEER. The CDR3 sequence: CASSQSTGGSYEQYF. CDR3 nucleotide sequence: TGCGCCAGCAGCCAATCGACAGGGGGGTCCTACGAGCAGTACTTC.

This chain connects TRBV29-1 to TRBJ2-3; D possibly matches TRBD1 or TRBD2 (6 bases each). The CDR3 is 13 amino acids. Per the germline V gene, CDR1 is SQVTM and CDR2 is ANQGSEA. The V gene lost 7 bases and the J gene lost 3 bases, with 14 bases spanning the gap. This CDR3 reads CSEGGWGTDTQYF. The CDR3 DNA sequence: TGCAGCGAAGGGGGGTGGGGAACAGATACGCAGTATTTT.